This T cell receptor (beta chain) was profiled in a study of T cells after yellow fever vaccination. Study in general: Staining for CD3, CD45RA, CCR7 and CD95 enabled sorting of EM, EMRA, CM and Tscm memory subsets. Preparing low-cell-number fractions relied on SMART-Seq v4 Ultra Low Input. Overall study findings and caveats: Sorted repertoires could include abundant contaminating clonotypes from bulk cells. Clones that expanded after primary vaccination mostly reappeared after the booster (nearly 98% CD4, approximately 87% CD8).

MiXCR, run by TCRdb on the 5' RACE reads, gives a single entry per CDR3 protein. The sample holds 45,000 to 75,000 distinct CDR3 sequences; about 5.6% are singletons and the top ten take about a third. This clonotype was recorded at least ten times. Germline V gene data show CDR1 as KGHSH and CDR2 as LQKENI. The CDR3 has 15 amino acids. V was clipped by 6 bases and J by 0 bases; unmatched bases: 7. The sequence was collected from a young man who received the YFV17D yellow fever vaccine. Specimen: PBMCs, either bulk or a sorted T-cell subset (CD4+, CD8+, memory, or dextramer-sorted; not recorded which), collected on the day of the yellow fever booster vaccination. This chain connects TRBV18 to TRBJ2-5; 7 nucleotides agree with TRBD1. CDR3 DNA sequence: TGTGCCAGCTCCCTGGGACAGCTAAACCAAGAGACCCAGTACTTC. Translation: CASSLGQLNQETQYF.